A selection of T cell receptor beta chains follows, all from one sample in a study of vaccination effects on CD4 cells after COVID-19. The method was immunoSEQ multiplex PCR; TCRdb's version includes in-frame clones alone and lacks a portion of them. The table lists under 13,000 clones, approximately 74% of them singletons. The antigens these receptors bind are not known. The specimen comprised CD4+ T cells from PBMCs cultured with HCoV-229E spike peptides, sampled before COVID-19 vaccination. The source of these receptors is a human donor who received a COVID-19 vaccine. CDR3s include the opening cysteine and the closing phenylalanine or tryptophan. A D gene is named only where the DNA matches it firmly. A row's size may be missing; if present it is once, few, many or a size class.

j_gene	abundance	d_gene	v_gene	CDR3nt	CDR3aa
TRBJ1-5	-	-	TRBV19	TGTGCCAGTAGTATTAGATCGGGTGTTCAGCCCCAGCATTTT	CASSIRSGVQPQHF
TRBJ1-2	few	TRBD1	TRBV4-3	TGCGCCAGCAGCCAAGATGGGACAGCAGGCTATGGCTACACCTTC	CASSQDGTAGYGYTF
TRBJ2-3	-	TRBD2	TRBV9	TGTGCCAGCAGCGTAGGGACTAGCGCCAGCACAGATACGCAGTATTTT	CASSVGTSASTDTQYF
TRBJ2-2	-	-	TRBV6-4	TGTGCCAGCATCCACGTAGGAGATCCCACCGGGGAGCTGTTTTTT	CASIHVGDPTGELFF
TRBJ2-3	-	TRBD2	TRBV5-1	TGCGCCAGCAGCGAGCTAGCGGGGGGCAGGACAGATACGCAGTATTTT	CASSELAGGRTDTQYF
TRBJ1-5	-	-	TRBV15	TGTGCCACCAGCAGAGATTGGCGCAGGGGCCAGCCCCAGCATTTT	CATSRDWRRGQPQHF
TRBJ2-1	-	-	TRBV3-1/TRBV3-2	TGTGCCAGTGGGTCTCTACTCAATGAGCAGTTCTTC	CASGSLLNEQFF
TRBJ1-1	-	TRBD1	TRBV12-3/TRBV12-4	TGTGCCAGCACGGGACAGGGGAGCACTGAAGCTTTCTTT	CASTGQGSTEAFF
TRBJ2-5	-	-	TRBV10-3	TGTGCCATCAGTGGACAGCCAAAAGAGACCCAGTACTTC	CAISGQPKETQYF
TRBJ2-1	-	TRBD2	TRBV3-1/TRBV3-2	TGTGCCAGCAGCCTCCAGCGGATCTCCGGGAGGGCCTACAATGAGCAGTTCTTC	CASSLQRISGRAYNEQFF
TRBJ1-1	-	-	TRBV7-9	TGTGCCAGCAGCCGGCGGGACACTGAAGCTTTCTTT	CASSRRDTEAFF
TRBJ2-5	-	TRBD1	TRBV3-1/TRBV3-2	TGTGCCAGCAGCCAAGTTGGACAGGGTGTCGCCCAGTACTTC	CASSQVGQGVAQYF
TRBJ1-1	few	-	TRBV4-2	TGTGCCAGCAGCCATTTCAGGGATACTGAAGCTTTCTTT	CASSHFRDTEAFF
TRBJ2-7	few	-	TRBV6-5	TGTGCCAGCTCCGAGGACGTGAGATCCTACGAGCAGTACTTC	CASSEDVRSYEQYF
TRBJ1-1	-	TRBD1	TRBV5-4	TGTGCCAGCAGCTTGATCGGACAGGGGGCGCCGGGTCTTGAAGCTTTCTTT	CASSLIGQGAPGLEAFF
TRBJ2-5	-	-	TRBV6-5	TGTGCCAGCAGTCCGACCGGGACACGGGGGACCCAGTACTTC	CASSPTGTRGTQYF
TRBJ1-1	-	-	TRBV5-1	TGCGCCAGCAGCTTGGACCAGTTCATGAACACTGAAGCTTTCTTT	CASSLDQFMNTEAFF
TRBJ2-2	-	-	TRBV6-6	TGTGCCAGCACCCTTAGCGGCGGTTTGGGGGAGCTGTTTTTT	CASTLSGGLGELFF
TRBJ1-1	-	-	TRBV30	TGTGCCTGGACCCGGGGCGGCGGTGGCACTGAAGCTTTCTTT	CAWTRGGGGTEAFF
TRBJ1-2	-	TRBD1	TRBV2	TGTGCCAGCAGTCAGTTGTTACAGGGGAATGGCTACACCTTC	CASSQLLQGNGYTF
TRBJ1-2	-	-	TRBV28	TGTGCCAGCAGTTTGTTAGGCTCACCCTATGGCTACACCTTC	CASSLLGSPYGYTF
TRBJ1-4	once	TRBD1	TRBV19	TGTGCCAGTAATGTCAGGGGGCGAACGGGTGAAAAACTGTTTTTT	CASNVRGRTGEKLFF
TRBJ2-3	-	TRBD2	TRBV3-1/TRBV3-2	TGTGCCAGCAGCCTCTTGCGTTTGCGGGGGGGCATGGATACGCAGTATTTT	CASSLLRLRGGMDTQYF
TRBJ2-3	-	-	TRBV19	TGTGCCAGTAGTATAGATAAATGGGATACGCAGTATTTT	CASSIDKWDTQYF
TRBJ2-1	-	TRBD2	TRBV7-2	TGTGCCAGCAGCTTGGTGCGGGGGAGGGCTTTTGGGAATGAGCAGTTCTTC	CASSLVRGRAFGNEQFF
TRBJ1-6	few	-	TRBV3-1/TRBV3-2	TGTGCCAGCAGCCCGGAGAGGGTGAGTTCACCCCTCCACTTT	CASSPERVSSPLHF
TRBJ2-7	few	-	TRBV29-1	TGCAGCGTTCAACAGCTAGGCGGTCAGTACTTC	CSVQQLGGQYF
TRBJ2-2	-	-	TRBV6-6	TGTGCCAGCAGTCCCACCCAAGCTACCACCACCGGGGAGCTGTTTTTT	CASSPTQATTTGELFF
TRBJ2-3	-	-	TRBV5-1	TGCGCCAGCAGCTTGGTCTTATCGGAGGGGGCAGATACGCAGTATTTT	CASSLVLSEGADTQYF
TRBJ1-4	-	TRBD1	TRBV7-9	TGTGCCAGCAGCCGATCCTCAGGGGGGGAAAAACTGTTTTTT	CASSRSSGGEKLFF
TRBJ1-2	few	TRBD1	TRBV30	TGTGCCTGGAAGGGACAGAATAACTATGGCTACACCTTC	CAWKGQNNYGYTF
TRBJ1-2	-	TRBD1	TRBV28	TGTGCCAGCGTACCGTTTCCCACCGGGACAGCTAATGGCTACACCTTC	CASVPFPTGTANGYTF
TRBJ2-7	-	TRBD2	TRBV11-2	TGTGCCAGCAGCTCCGGGGGGGATTGGTCCCTCTCCGAGCAGTACTTC	CASSSGGDWSLSEQYF
TRBJ1-2	-	-	TRBV11-2	TGTGCCAGCAGCTTAGAGCCCTCAGGGTCCTATGGCTACACCTTC	CASSLEPSGSYGYTF
TRBJ1-2	-	TRBD1	TRBV6-5	TGTGCCAGCACCAGGACAGGGTCTGGCTACACCTTC	CASTRTGSGYTF
TRBJ2-7	-	TRBD1	TRBV5-6	TGTGCCAGCAGCAGAGACAGGGGCGAGCAGTACTTC	CASSRDRGEQYF
TRBJ1-2	-	-	TRBV7-2	TGTGCCAGCAGCACACAGGGAGCTAACTATGGCTACACCTTC	CASSTQGANYGYTF
TRBJ2-1	few	TRBD2	TRBV5-1	TGCGCCAGCAGCTCCTCGCTAGCGGGGAACAATGAGCAGTTCTTC	CASSSSLAGNNEQFF
TRBJ2-2	-	-	TRBV28	TGTGCCAGCAGTTCCCCCCCTTACGGGGAGCTGTTTTTT	CASSSPPYGELFF
TRBJ2-1	-	TRBD2	TRBV3-1/TRBV3-2	TGTGCCAGCAGCCAAGGCTTTGGTCGGGGAACTCCGGCGGGGGAACCCAATGAGCAGTTCTTC	CASSQGFGRGTPAGEPNEQFF
TRBJ2-5	few	TRBD1	TRBV5-8	TGTGCCAGCAGCAAACCCTGGGGACAGCAAGAGACCCAGTACTTC	CASSKPWGQQETQYF
TRBJ1-4	-	-	TRBV5-1	TGCGCCAGCAGCTTCGGGACGGACAATGAAAAACTGTTTTTT	CASSFGTDNEKLFF
TRBJ2-3	-	-	TRBV30	TGTGCCTGGAGTTCGAGGTGGGAGGGGGGCACAGATACGCAGTATTTT	CAWSSRWEGGTDTQYF
TRBJ1-4	-	TRBD1	TRBV7-2	TGTGCCAGCAGCTCTCTGACAGGGACCACTAATGAAAAACTGTTTTTT	CASSSLTGTTNEKLFF
TRBJ1-3	-	-	TRBV28	TGTGCCAGTCACGGGACCTCTGGAAACACCATATATTTT	CASHGTSGNTIYF
TRBJ2-7	once	-	TRBV27	TGTGCCAGCAGTAGAGGGGGGGGCCCCTACGAGCAGTACTTC	CASSRGGGPYEQYF
TRBJ2-2	-	TRBD1	TRBV3-1/TRBV3-2	TGTGCCAGCGCCACCGGGACAGGGACATCCGGGGAGCTGTTTTTT	CASATGTGTSGELFF
TRBJ1-1	-	-	TRBV29-1	TGCAGCGTAAGGTTGCGCACTGAAGCTTTCTTT	CSVRLRTEAFF
TRBJ2-7	few	TRBD2	TRBV4-1	TGCGCCAGCAGCCAAGGACTAGCGGGGGCCCTTACCTACGAGCAGTACTTC	CASSQGLAGALTYEQYF
TRBJ2-3	-	TRBD2	TRBV9	TGTGCCAGCAGCGTAGTAGGGACTAGCGGGGGAGGTAGCACAGATACGCAGTATTTT	CASSVVGTSGGGSTDTQYF